These 23 T cell receptor beta chains were all obtained from the same sample, sequenced in a study of high-grade serous ovarian cancer treatment subgroups. Tumor samples were taken before definitive surgery or chemotherapy. Measured with immunoSEQ multiplex PCR; TCRdb has only the in-frame clones, and not every one. Here the sample spans approximately 1,200 clones, just under 75% being singletons. Material for sequencing was tumor tissue. These TCRs come from a human donor with high-grade serous ovarian cancer.

The genes are TRBV19 and TRBJ1-3; D unclear. Looked up from germline, CDR1 is LNHDA and CDR2 is SQIVND (reference sequence). V dropped 9 bases and J dropped 7 bases, with 19 bases sitting between them. The CDR3 contains 14 residues. CDR3 residues: CASNRRGLRNTIYF. DNA for the CDR3: TGTGCCAGCAATAGGCGGGGATTGCGGAACACCATATATTTT.

This clone was detected only a few times. V usage is TRBV7-9 and J usage is TRBJ1-2; 7 bases align to TRBD1. The V gene end was trimmed by 3 bases and the J gene end by 4 bases; junction bases not matched to a gene: 5. The CDR3 extends over 14 amino acids. The germline gives CDR1 SEHNR, CDR2 FQNEAQ (reference sequence). The CDR3 here is CASSFSGTAYGYTF. The CDR3 bases are TGTGCCAGCAGCTTCAGCGGGACAGCCTATGGCTACACCTTC.

This clone was seen a few times. The CDR3, as DNA: TGTGCCAGCAGCCACGACCGGGACTTTGGCGATGGCTACACCTTC. Translating it yields CASSHDRDFGDGYTF. V and J are TRBV4-2 and TRBJ1-2, with D possibly matching TRBD1 (5 bases). In germline, CDR1 is LGHNA, CDR2 YNFKEQ. V lost 3 bases and J lost 6, with 17 bases in between. CDR3 length: 15 amino acids.

The V call is TRBV28, the J call TRBJ2-7, with TRBD1 as a possible D gene (6 bases). The CDR3 has 15 residues. V was shortened by 5 bases and J by 2 bases, with 16 bases between the two germline ends. The germline V gene has CDR1 MDHEN and CDR2 SYDVKM. The CDR3: CASSPPGHPTYEQYF. The CDR3 DNA sequence: TGTGCCAGCAGTCCACCGGGACACCCTACCTACGAGCAGTACTTC.

This chain connects TRBV28 to TRBJ2-7, with a tentative D call TRBD2 (6 bases). The CDR3 spans 15 residues. From germline, CDR1 is MDHEN and CDR2 SYDVKM. V dropped 6 bases and J dropped 7 bases, with 22 bases sitting between them. The CDR3 region is CASSFPGTPGLEQYF. CDR3 coding DNA: TGTGCCAGCAGCTTCCCCGGGACTCCTGGACTAGAGCAGTACTTC.

The chain carries TRBV30 and TRBJ2-7; D call uncertain. Deletions cut 2 bases from V and 3 bases from J, with 8 bases between. This CDR3 contains 12 residues. CDR1 GTSNPN and CDR2 SVGIG come from the germline V gene (reference sequence). CDR3 region: CAWSTQDYEQYF. The CDR3 nucleotides are TGTGCCTGGAGTACCCAGGACTACGAGCAGTACTTC.

The chain couples TRBV19 to TRBJ2-3; D remains ambiguous. The CDR3 totals 12 residues. From germline, CDR1 is LNHDA and CDR2 SQIVND (reference sequence). V was cut by 6 bases and J by 3 bases, with 7 bases left in between. In DNA form, the CDR3 reads TGTGCCAGTAGAAAGGGAACAGATACGCAGTATTTT. Protein: CASRKGTDTQYF.

The V and J genes are TRBV2 and TRBJ1-4, with D maybe TRBD1 (5 bases). Germline V lookup: CDR1 SNHLY, CDR2 FYNNEI. This CDR3 has 14 amino acids. Trimming pared 4 bases from V and 5 bases from J, leaving 11 bases between. CDR3 nucleotides: TGTGCCAGCAGTGGGGGGACCTACAATGAAAAACTGTTTTTT. Translating gives CASSGGTYNEKLFF.

The chain has TRBV5-1 and TRBJ1-4, with TRBD1 as a possible D gene (5 bases). Per germline, CDR1 SGHRS and CDR2 YFSETQ. The CDR3 extends over 15 amino acids. Trimming removed 5 bases at V and 3 bases at J, with 14 bases between. CDR3 protein: CASREQGWANEKLFF. The CDR3 coding sequence is TGCGCCAGCAGGGAGCAGGGTTGGGCTAATGAAAAACTGTTTTTT.

Only one count was recorded for this clone. V usage is TRBV28 and J usage is TRBJ2-5; D is undetermined. This CDR3 has 15 residues. Germline lookup yields CDR1 MDHEN and CDR2 SYDVKM. With 5 bases removed from V and 4 bases from J, the gap between germline ends came to 17 bases. The CDR3, as DNA: TGTGCCAGCAGTCCCCCCGGACGGCCCCCAGAGACCCAGTACTTC. Its translation: CASSPPGRPPETQYF. The variable domain in full, completed from reference TRBV28 and TRBJ2-5, reads DVKVTQSSRYLVKRTGEKVFLECVQDMDHENMFWYRQDPGLGLRLIYFSYDVKMKEKGDIPEGYSVSREKKERFSLILESASTNQTSMYLCASSPPGRPPETQYFGPGTRLLVL.

The rearrangement joins TRBV4-3 to TRBJ1-2; TRBD1 agrees at 8 bases. V lost 2 bases, J lost 7 bases, and 6 bases stayed unmatched. From germline, CDR1 is LGHNA and CDR2 YSLEER. CDR3 size: 14 residues. This chain's CDR3 is CASSQLQGASGYTF. The CDR3 DNA follows: TGCGCCAGCAGCCAACTTCAGGGGGCTTCTGGCTACACCTTC.

The chain employs TRBV5-4 and TRBJ1-2, with 8 positions matching TRBD1. This CDR3 contains 14 residues. After removal of 2 bases from V and 8 bases from J, the junction contained 8 bases not matched to a gene. The germline gives CDR1 SGHNT, CDR2 YYREEE (reference sequence). CDR3 sequence (DNA): TGTGCCAGCAGCTTCCCTCCAGGGGGCCGGGGCTACACCTTC. It translates to CASSFPPGGRGYTF.

The chain couples TRBV28 to TRBJ2-7, with D unresolved. This CDR3 spans 15 amino acids. Looked up from germline, CDR1 is MDHEN and CDR2 is SYDVKM. V was trimmed by 5 bases and J by 3 bases, leaving 17 bases between them. CDR3 coding DNA: TGTGCCAGCAGTCCTTCCGGCAGACCGCTCTACGAGCAGTACTTC. It specifies CASSPSGRPLYEQYF.

As regards this clone: This sample includes further DNA sequences coding for the same CDR3. This chain links TRBV28 with TRBJ2-3; no definite D call. The V gene's germline CDR1 is MDHEN and CDR2 SYDVKM. V shed 2 bases and J shed 2 bases, with 11 bases lying between them. This CDR3 has 15 amino acids. In nucleotides, the CDR3 is TGTGCCAGCAGTTTACCCGGTATCCCCACAGATACGCAGTATTTT. Its translation is CASSLPGIPTDTQYF.

The V and J genes are TRBV28 and TRBJ2-7, with TRBD2 identical over 7 bases. Trimming at V came to 5 bases and at J to 6 bases, leaving 13 bases not matched to a gene. This CDR3 is 15 amino acids long. CDR1 and CDR2 from the germline V gene are MDHEN and SYDVKM. CDR3 residues: CASSPPGLPSPEQYF. CDR3 coding DNA: TGTGCCAGCAGTCCTCCGGGACTACCTTCGCCCGAGCAGTACTTC.

This clone has a single count. This rearrangement joins TRBV27 to TRBJ1-6; D is perhaps TRBD1 (5 bases). The CDR3 covers 14 residues. From germline, CDR1 is MNHEY and CDR2 SMNVEV (reference sequence). Deletions cut 2 bases from V and 6 bases from J, with 8 bases between. The CDR3, as DNA: TGTGCCAGCAGTTTAAACAGGATTAATTCACCCCTCCACTTT. Translated, it gives CASSLNRINSPLHF.

The genes are TRBV28 and TRBJ2-3; weak D call: TRBD2 (5 bases). V lost 5 bases to trimming and J lost 6 bases, with 18 bases between them. CDR3 length: 15 amino acids. Germline V CDR1 and CDR2: MDHEN, SYDVKM. The chain's CDR3 is CASSQPGLPGDTQYF. The DNA for the CDR3 is TGTGCCAGCAGTCAACCCGGACTGCCGGGGGATACGCAGTATTTT.

The chain links TRBV6-5 to TRBJ1-1, with D unclear. V was clipped by 5 bases and J by 3 bases, with 16 bases between them. Germline lookup yields CDR1 MNHEY and CDR2 SVGAGI. This CDR3 is built from 15 residues. CDR3 sequence (DNA): TGTGCCAGCAGTCCATTAAAAGAGAGGGACACTGAAGCTTTCTTT. This gives the protein CASSPLKERDTEAFF.

Notes on this clone: Other nucleotide sequences from this sample produce the same CDR3. The chain carries TRBV28 and TRBJ2-7, with a tentative D call TRBD1 (6 bases). The V end lost 5 bases, the J end lost 4 bases, and 18 bases lay between the germline ends. CDR1 MDHEN and CDR2 SYDVKM come from the germline V gene. The CDR3 is made up of 15 amino acids. The CDR3 bases are TGTGCCAGCAGTCCTCCCGGGACACCAATTTACGAGCAGTACTTC. Its protein product is CASSPPGTPIYEQYF.

The J gene is TRBJ2-2, the V gene TRBV30; D remains unclear. Germline CDR1 is GTSNPN and CDR2 is SVGIG (reference sequence). The CDR3 spans 13 residues. Trimming cost V 2 bases and J 6 bases, with 10 bases left between them. The CDR3 nucleotides are TGTGCCTGGAGTCCTAGTAGTCCCGGGGAGCTGTTTTTT. Its translation is CAWSPSSPGELFF. Drawing the rest from reference TRBV30 and TRBJ2-2, the complete variable domain is SQTIHQWPATLVQPVGSPLSLECTVEGTSNPNLYWYRQAAGRGLQLLFYSVGIGQISSEVPQNLSASRPQDRQFILSSKKLLLSDSGFYLCAWSPSSPGELFFGEGSRLTVL.

The CDR3 is CASSPQGRPIYEQYF. The CDR3 nucleotides are TGTGCCAGCAGTCCCCAAGGCCGACCGATCTACGAGCAGTACTTC. V and J are TRBV28 and TRBJ2-7; unclear D gene. Germline CDR1 MDHEN, CDR2 SYDVKM. The CDR3 loop spans 15 amino acids. Trimming took 5 bases from V and 3 from J, leaving 17 bases between them.

By proportion, this clone is hyperexpanded. The chain joins TRBV5-1 to TRBJ1-1; D remains ambiguous. The CDR3 totals 15 residues. Trimming removed 0 bases from V and 2 bases from J, with 11 bases in between. Germline V gene lookup returns CDR1 SGHRS and CDR2 YFSETQ. CDR3 residues: CASSLVAVPNTEAFF. The DNA of the CDR3 is TGCGCCAGCAGCTTGGTTGCAGTACCAAACACTGAAGCTTTCTTT.

V and J are TRBV28 and TRBJ2-3; 10 nucleotides match TRBD2. From germline, CDR1 is MDHEN and CDR2 SYDVKM. Trimming cost V 2 bases and J 4 bases; bases outside gene matches: 3. This CDR3 spans 15 amino acids. CDR3 sequence reads: CASSLRTSGSDTQYF. The CDR3 region has the DNA TGTGCCAGCAGTTTACGGACTAGCGGTTCAGATACGCAGTATTTT.